The clone carrying this T cell receptor (beta chain) was seen ten or more times. The antigen is undetermined. Time point meaning: technical triplicate 2. The sample originates from a study of neurological immune-mediated disorders. The study's findings and limits: Healthy controls had more TCR clonal expansion than multiple sclerosis, which showed the least, whereas HTLV-1-associated myelopathy showed the most. The expanded clones of different subjects shared no CDR3 amino acid sequences (suggesting private repertoires in all groups).

Germline lookup yields CDR1 SGHRS and CDR2 YFSETQ. This CDR3 spans 14 amino acids. With 4 bases clipped from V and 7 bases from J, the junction kept 5 bases outside the gene matches. The team produced cDNA through 5'RACE using 10-nucleotide random UMIs. Per sequencing run, 15-18 subjects together gave over 160 million TCR-beta sequences. Each CDR3 protein is one row after TCRdb ran MiXCR on the 5' RACE reads. The sample has more than 50,000 distinct CDR3 sequences, around 24% seen once. The chain recombines TRBV5-1 with TRBJ2-2; 9 nucleotides line up with TRBD1. The specimen sequenced was PBMCs. This receptor was taken from a man aged 55-75 years with HTLV-1-associated myelopathy (HAM/TSP). CDR3: CASSRDREGGELFF. As DNA, the CDR3 is TGCGCCAGCAGCCGGGACAGGGAAGGCGGGGAGCTGTTTTTT. Full variable domain (missing parts from reference TRBV5-1 and TRBJ2-2): KAGVTQTPRYLIKTRGQQVTLSCSPISGHRSVSWYQQTPGQGLQFLFEYFSETQRNKGNFPGRFSGRQFSNSRSEMNVSTLELGDSALYLCASSRDREGGELFFGEGSRLTVL.